Listed below are T cell receptor beta chains from one sample, sequenced in a study of blood T cell repertoires in COVID-19. Sequencing used immunoSEQ multiplex PCR; TCRdb keeps in-frame clones, though not all of them. Among about 200,000 clones listed, around 80% were seen once. Input material: peripheral blood. The source of these receptors is a human donor in a cohort sampled during active COVID-19. The CDR3 runs from the conserved cysteine through the conserved F or W. A D gene is named only where the DNA matches it firmly. Rows may omit the clone size; those that give it use once, few, many or a size class.

j_call: TRBJ2-1; v_call: TRBV7-9; d_call: TRBD2; clone_size: once; cdr3_nt: TGTGCCAGCAGCTTAAGCCTAGCGGGAGGGAATGAGCAGTTCTTC; cdr3_aa: CASSLSLAGGNEQFF
j_call: TRBJ1-1; v_call: TRBV7-9; d_call: .; clone_size: .; cdr3_nt: TGTGCCAGCAGCCCGCGTTTTGAAGCTTTCTTT; cdr3_aa: CASSPRFEAFF
j_call: TRBJ1-1; v_call: TRBV4-3; d_call: TRBD1; clone_size: .; cdr3_nt: TGCGCCAGCAGCCAATACTCGGCGACAGGGGGCACTGAAGCTTTCTTT; cdr3_aa: CASSQYSATGGTEAFF
j_call: TRBJ2-7; v_call: TRBV9; d_call: TRBD1; clone_size: .; cdr3_nt: TGTGCCAGCAGCGTAGGGACAGGGAATTACGAGCAGTACTTC; cdr3_aa: CASSVGTGNYEQYF
j_call: TRBJ1-2; v_call: TRBV5-1; d_call: .; clone_size: .; cdr3_nt: TGCGCCAGCAGCTTGTATAGCCCTACTAACTATGGCTACACCTTC; cdr3_aa: CASSLYSPTNYGYTF
j_call: TRBJ2-7; v_call: TRBV19; d_call: .; clone_size: few; cdr3_nt: TGTGCCAGTAAGCCGCCAGACACCTACGAGCAGTACTTC; cdr3_aa: CASKPPDTYEQYF
j_call: TRBJ1-3; v_call: TRBV7-3; d_call: .; clone_size: .; cdr3_nt: TGTGCCAGCAGCCTCGACAGCTCTGGAAACACCATATATTTT; cdr3_aa: CASSLDSSGNTIYF
j_call: TRBJ2-3; v_call: TRBV3-1/TRBV3-2; d_call: TRBD2; clone_size: .; cdr3_nt: TGTGCCAGCAGCCACCAACTAGCGGGGAACACAGATACGCAGTATTTT; cdr3_aa: CASSHQLAGNTDTQYF
j_call: TRBJ1-5; v_call: TRBV6-2/TRBV6-3; d_call: .; clone_size: .; cdr3_nt: TGTGCCAGCAGTTACGGATGGGGCTTCGGAAGCAATCAGCCCCAGCATTTT; cdr3_aa: CASSYGWGFGSNQPQHF
j_call: TRBJ2-2; v_call: TRBV15; d_call: TRBD2; clone_size: .; cdr3_nt: TGTGCCACCAGTCTAGCGGGAGGAACCGGGGAGCTGTTTTTT; cdr3_aa: CATSLAGGTGELFF
j_call: TRBJ1-1; v_call: TRBV5-1; d_call: TRBD1; clone_size: .; cdr3_nt: TGCGCCAGCAGCATGGGGGACAGTTGGTTTAACACTGAAGCTTTCTTT; cdr3_aa: CASSMGDSWFNTEAFF
j_call: TRBJ1-2; v_call: TRBV10-3; d_call: .; clone_size: .; cdr3_nt: TGTGCCATCAGTGAGTCGATGGAGGGCAGCTATGGCTACACCTTC; cdr3_aa: CAISESMEGSYGYTF
j_call: TRBJ1-5; v_call: TRBV28; d_call: .; clone_size: many; cdr3_nt: TGTGCCAGCAACCCCGGTCACAGCAATCAGCCCCAGCATTTT; cdr3_aa: CASNPGHSNQPQHF
j_call: TRBJ1-1; v_call: TRBV28; d_call: TRBD1; clone_size: .; cdr3_nt: TGTGCCAGCAGCCCCGGGGCAGGGGGGACTGAAGCTTTCTTT; cdr3_aa: CASSPGAGGTEAFF
j_call: TRBJ2-7; v_call: TRBV27; d_call: TRBD2; clone_size: .; cdr3_nt: TGTGCCAGCAGTTTAACTAGCGGGAGTTTTAACGAGCAGTACTTC; cdr3_aa: CASSLTSGSFNEQYF
j_call: TRBJ2-5; v_call: TRBV10-3; d_call: TRBD2; clone_size: .; cdr3_nt: TGTGCCATCAGTGAGGGTACTAGCGGGAGTCCCGAGACCCAGTACTTC; cdr3_aa: CAISEGTSGSPETQYF
j_call: TRBJ1-5; v_call: TRBV12-3/TRBV12-4; d_call: .; clone_size: few; cdr3_nt: TGTGCCAGCACCGGGACAACAAATCAGCCCCAGCATTTT; cdr3_aa: CASTGTTNQPQHF
j_call: TRBJ2-3; v_call: TRBV7-9; d_call: .; clone_size: few; cdr3_nt: TGTGCCAGCAGCTCTTTGGAGCTTGACTGGGGGAGGTTAGATACGCAGTATTTT; cdr3_aa: CASSSLELDWGRLDTQYF
j_call: TRBJ1-1; v_call: TRBV19; d_call: .; clone_size: .; cdr3_nt: TGTGCCAGTAGCAAGCAGGTCTTTGAGAACACTGAAGCTTTCTTT; cdr3_aa: CASSKQVFENTEAFF
j_call: TRBJ2-7; v_call: TRBV7-2; d_call: TRBD2; clone_size: .; cdr3_nt: TGTGCCAGCAGCTCGGGACTAGCGCCCTCCTACGAGCAGTACTTC; cdr3_aa: CASSSGLAPSYEQYF